The clone carrying this T cell receptor (beta chain) is a singleton in its sample. Its matching antigen is unknown. Germline V lookup: CDR1 SEHNR, CDR2 FQNEAQ (reference sequence). The CDR3 spans 13 residues. V was shortened by 1 base and J by 2 bases, with 6 bases between the two germline ends. These data originate in a study of CD4+ T cells in melanoma. Study results and caveats: Diverse differentiation states were reported for melanoma neoantigen-specific CD4+ T cells. A reported correlation linked neoantigen-specific CD4+ T cells to CD8+, macrophage and B cell function.

Here immunoSEQ multiplex PCR was the method, and the copy in TCRdb shows in-frame clones only, minus some. The sample has approximately 11,000 clones, approximately 61% seen once; the top ten hold 14%. This chain joins TRBV7-9 and TRBJ2-7; the D is unclear. The sequence was collected from a human donor with melanoma. The sequenced sample was cells from a culture (not recorded whether cultured in vitro). CDR3: CASSLGSTYEQYF. The CDR3, as DNA: TGTGCCAGCAGCTTAGGATCGACCTACGAGCAGTACTTC.